The clone carrying this T cell receptor (beta chain) was seen a few times. Its target is unknown. This sample was taken from a study of beta chain features in type 1 diabetes. Study-level results: In comparison with healthy donors, patients had naive, central memory and Treg TCRB repertoires that appeared more similar.

Reverse transcribing all isolated RNA meant expressed TCRB transcripts were sequenced. The assay was immunoSEQ multiplex PCR, and TCRdb's table has in-frame clones only and misses some. Here the sample spans just over 600,000 clones, about a sixth being singletons. The CDR3 totals 16 residues. Trimming took 6 bases from V and 3 from J; bases not matched to a gene: 11. The germline gives CDR1 MDHEN, CDR2 SYDVKM. Sequencing input: naive CD4+ T cells from blood. This chain uses TRBV28 with TRBJ2-3, with 8 bases aligning to TRBD2. This clonotype was sampled from a man younger than 30 in good health. CDR3 sequence (DNA): TGTGCCAGCAGCCCCCGGGGGGCGGGGGGTACAGATACGCAGTATTTT. Its protein product is CASSPRGAGGTDTQYF.